These 26 T cell receptor beta chains share one sample of origin, sequenced in a study of cytomegalovirus exposure and HLA in healthy donors. The PCR had 60 Vbeta and 13 Jbeta primers. The method was immunoSEQ multiplex PCR; TCRdb's version includes in-frame clones alone and lacks a portion of them. The sample shows 150,000 or so clones, 70% to 90% of them seen only once. Sample: PBMCs. These receptors were taken from a woman younger than 30 in good health and CMV-seronegative.

The J gene is TRBJ2-1, the V gene TRBV28; TRBD1 is a possible D gene (5 bases). V lost 1 base to trimming and J lost 5 bases, with 15 bases between them. Germline V lookup: CDR1 MDHEN, CDR2 SYDVKM. CDR3 length equals 16 residues. The DNA of the CDR3 is TGTGCCAGCAGTTTATTTGGTCAGGGTAGGAACAATGAGCAGTTCTTC. Protein product: CASSLFGQGRNNEQFF.

The V gene is TRBV7-9, the J gene TRBJ2-2, with TRBD1 as a possible D gene (6 bases). CDR1 is SEHNR, CDR2 FQNEAQ, per germline (reference sequence). V was clipped by 1 base and J by 4 bases, with 10 bases between them. The CDR3 has 15 amino acids. The CDR3 spells CASSLGDRFTGELFF. The CDR3 region has the DNA TGTGCCAGCAGCTTAGGAGACAGGTTCACCGGGGAGCTGTTTTTT.

The V and J genes are TRBV5-1 and TRBJ2-6; D unresolved. Germline V gene sequence: CDR1 SGHRS, CDR2 YFSETQ. Trimming took off 0 bases at V and 5 bases at J, with 6 bases between the two ends. This CDR3 comprises 14 residues. The CDR3 reads CASSLGDRANVLTF. The CDR3 coding sequence is TGCGCCAGCAGCTTGGGAGACAGGGCCAACGTCCTGACTTTC.

A note on this clone: An end of the junction does not agree with germline; a read error may underlie this. This chain links TRBV7-9 with TRBJ2-7; D perhaps matches TRBD1 (6 bases). In germline, CDR1 is SEHNR, CDR2 FQNEAQ (reference sequence). This CDR3 is built from 15 residues. The CDR3 nucleotides read TGTTCCAGCAGCTTAGTCGCAGGGGCGACTTACGAGCAGTACTTC. It encodes CSSSLVAGATYEQYF.

This clone was seen a handful of times. The chain carries TRBV6-5 and TRBJ1-2, with D tentatively TRBD1 (6 bases). Germline V gene data show CDR1 as MNHEY and CDR2 as SVGAGI. The CDR3 is 14 residues long. V gave up 6 bases and J gave up 4 bases, with 15 bases separating them. The CDR3 region has the DNA TGTGCCAGCAGATTTCGACAGGACCTCTATGGCTACACCTTC. This codes for CASRFRQDLYGYTF.

The chain is built from TRBV11-2 and TRBJ2-7; 9 nucleotides line up with TRBD2. Per the germline V gene, CDR1 is SGHAT and CDR2 is FQNNGV. The trim removed 1 base at V and 2 bases at J, leaving 9 bases unmatched. The CDR3 is 17 residues long. CDR3 in amino acids: CASSLAVAGGAAYEQYF. In DNA, the CDR3 is TGTGCCAGCAGCTTAGCGGTCGCGGGAGGGGCGGCCTACGAGCAGTACTTC.

The rearrangement links TRBV28 to TRBJ1-4; possible D gene TRBD1, 5 bases. The germline CDR1 and CDR2 sequences are MDHEN and SYDVKM. The CDR3 covers 13 residues. Trimming pared 6 bases from V and 5 bases from J, leaving 10 bases between. The CDR3 bases are TGTGCCAGCAGGTCGGGGGGGAATGAAAAACTGTTTTTT. It translates to CASRSGGNEKLFF.

The chain employs TRBV4-2 and TRBJ1-4; D is possibly TRBD1 (5 bases). The CDR3 totals 16 residues. CDR1 is LGHNA, CDR2 YNFKEQ, per germline. Trimming cost V 0 bases and J 5 bases, with 13 bases left between them. CDR3 DNA: TGTGCCAGCAGCCAAGATAATGAACAGGTGAATGAAAAACTGTTTTTT. Protein sequence: CASSQDNEQVNEKLFF.

V and J are TRBV7-9 and TRBJ2-7, with 13 bases aligning to TRBD2. The V gene end was trimmed by 11 bases and the J gene end by 3 bases; junction bases not matched to a gene: 4. Germline-derived CDR1 and CDR2 are SEHNR and FQNEAQ (reference sequence). The CDR3 length is 13 residues. CDR3 DNA sequence: TGTGCCGGGACTAGCGGGAATGGCTACGAGCAGTACTTC. It translates to CAGTSGNGYEQYF.

The chain links TRBV28 to TRBJ1-1; unclear D gene. The V end lost 6 bases, the J end lost 5 bases, and 13 bases lay between the germline ends. This CDR3 is 13 amino acids long. Germline loops: CDR1 MDHEN, CDR2 SYDVKM. The CDR3 bases are TGTGCCAGCAGCGTAGGAGTTGTAACTGAAGCTTTCTTT. Translation: CASSVGVVTEAFF.

The chain links TRBV18 to TRBJ2-3, with 10 bases identical to TRBD2. The CDR3 contains 15 residues. Trimming cost V 2 bases and J 3 bases; bases outside gene matches: 2. The germline V gene has CDR1 KGHSH and CDR2 LQKENI. CDR3 sequence (DNA): TGTGCCAGCTCACCAGAGCGGGAGGGGACAGATACGCAGTATTTT. Translation gives CASSPEREGTDTQYF. The full variable domain, completed using reference TRBV18 and TRBJ2-3, is NAGVMQNPRHLVRRRGQEARLRCSPMKGHSHVYWYRQLPEEGLKFMVYLQKENIIDESGMPKERFSAEFPKEGPSILRIQQVVRGDSAAYFCASSPEREGTDTQYFGPGTRLTVL.

In its sample, this clone was seen once. The V gene is TRBV10-3, the J gene TRBJ2-5, with 13 bases matching TRBD2. Germline CDR1 and CDR2: ENHRY and SYGVKD. The V gene end was trimmed by 6 bases and the J gene end by 5 bases; junction bases not matched to a gene: 6. The CDR3 is 15 residues long. CDR3 amino acids: CAIRGLAGDEETQYF. CDR3 nucleotide sequence: TGTGCCATCAGAGGACTAGCGGGAGATGAGGAGACCCAGTACTTC.

This clone has a handful of counts. The chain couples TRBV5-4 to TRBJ2-4, with D tentatively TRBD1 (7 bases). CDR1 and CDR2 from the germline V gene are SGHNT and YYREEE (reference sequence). The CDR3 totals 13 residues. Trimming left V 4 bases short and J 7 bases short, with 12 bases between. The CDR3 DNA reads as TGTGCCAGCAGCCTACCAGGGGGGAACATTCAGTACTTC. Residues: CASSLPGGNIQYF.

The chain carries TRBV11-3 and TRBJ2-3; TRBD2 matches 8 bases. The CDR3 is made up of 17 amino acids. CDR1 SGHNT and CDR2 YENEEA come from the germline V gene. Germline trimming cut 4 bases from V and 3 bases from J; bases unmatched to any gene: 12. The CDR3 region is CASSYSWGGGRTDTQYF. The DNA of the CDR3 is TGTGCCAGCAGCTACTCCTGGGGAGGCGGGAGGACAGATACGCAGTATTTT.

CDR3 bases: TGTGCCAGCAGCACCTGGGGCCGGTCCTACGAGCAGTACTTC. This codes for CASSTWGRSYEQYF. This rearrangement joins TRBV5-4 to TRBJ2-7, with D possibly TRBD1 on 5 matching bases. Germline CDR1 and CDR2: SGHNT and YYREEE (reference sequence). CDR3 size: 14 residues. Trimming stripped 4 bases from V and 1 base from J, with 12 bases between.

The chain employs TRBV10-3 and TRBJ2-1, with TRBD2 matching 10 bases. Trimming took 6 bases from V and 2 from J; bases not matched to a gene: 4. Germline V gives CDR1 ENHRY, CDR2 SYGVKD. The CDR3 spans 15 residues. CDR3 DNA: TGTGCCATCAGCCAAAGCGGGGGGGCCTACAATGAGCAGTTCTTC. This codes for CAISQSGGAYNEQFF.

The genes are TRBV20-1 and TRBJ1-1; D not resolved. CDR1 DFQATT and CDR2 SNEGSKA come from the germline V gene (reference sequence). This CDR3 has 11 residues. V lost 5 bases and J 1 base, leaving 5 bases between the germline ends. The CDR3 is CSAHWNTEAFF. In DNA, the CDR3 is TGCAGTGCTCATTGGAACACTGAAGCTTTCTTT.

V usage is TRBV6-5 and J usage is TRBJ1-1; TRBD1 matches at 8 bases. The CDR3 length is 15 residues. V was clipped by 5 bases and J by 5 bases; unmatched bases: 10. Germline CDR1 reads MNHEY; CDR2 reads SVGAGI. The CDR3 here is CASSKKTGGGTEAFF. The CDR3 DNA reads TGTGCCAGCAGTAAAAAAACAGGGGGTGGGACTGAAGCTTTCTTT.

In this sample, this clone turned up a few times. The V and J genes are TRBV19 and TRBJ1-1, with D possibly matching TRBD1 (6 bases). Trimming removed 5 bases from V and 0 bases from J, with 7 bases in between. The germline V gene encodes CDR1 LNHDA and CDR2 SQIVND (reference sequence). The CDR3 loop spans 13 amino acids. CDR3 DNA: TGTGCCAGTAGTCAGGGGATGAACACTGAAGCTTTCTTT. This codes for CASSQGMNTEAFF. The entire variable domain, with the rest obtained from reference TRBV19 and TRBJ1-1, is as follows: DGGITQSPKYLFRKEGQNVTLSCEQNLNHDAMYWYRQDPGQGLRLIYYSQIVNDFQKGDIAEGYSVSREKKESFPLTVTSAQKNPTAFYLCASSQGMNTEAFFGQGTRLTVV.

The rearrangement joins TRBV28 to TRBJ2-1; 14 positions agree with TRBD2. Germline V gene lookup returns CDR1 MDHEN and CDR2 SYDVKM. The CDR3 contains 15 residues. V shed 7 bases, J shed 9 bases, and the junction held 8 bases outside the gene matches. The CDR3 DNA reads as TGTGCCAGCATAACCGGGACTAGCGGGAGTATTGAGCAGTTCTTC. The encoded protein is CASITGTSGSIEQFF.

The genes are TRBV7-2 and TRBJ2-5; 7 bases map to TRBD2. This CDR3 is 16 amino acids long. Germline V CDR1 and CDR2: SGHTA, FQGNSA. Trimming took 2 bases from V and 3 from J; bases not matched to a gene: 9. DNA for the CDR3: TGTGCCAGCAGCTTAATGGCGGGAGTGGGGGAAGAGACCCAGTACTTC. This gives the protein CASSLMAGVGEETQYF.

The chain is built from TRBV7-9 and TRBJ1-2, with TRBD1 matching over 10 bases. The V segment lost 5 bases and the J segment 2 bases; nucleotides outside the gene matches: 5. From germline, CDR1 is SEHNR and CDR2 FQNEAQ (reference sequence). The length of the CDR3 is 15 residues. Here the CDR3 DNA reads TGTGCCAGCAGCCCCGACAGGGGGCCAAACTATGGCTACACCTTC. Encoded protein: CASSPDRGPNYGYTF.

This chain uses TRBV5-4 with TRBJ2-2, with a weak D call TRBD2 (5 bases). Germline loops: CDR1 SGHNT, CDR2 YYREEE (reference sequence). Trimming shortened V by 1 base and J by 2 bases, and 12 bases separated the two germline ends. The CDR3 contains 16 residues. CDR3 in DNA: TGTGCCAGCAGCTTGCCCCCTTGGACTAACACCGGGGAGCTGTTTTTT. Encoded protein: CASSLPPWTNTGELFF.

This chain links TRBV19 with TRBJ1-2; D call uncertain. CDR1 LNHDA and CDR2 SQIVND come from the germline V gene (reference sequence). The length of the CDR3 is 13 residues. Trimming pared 6 bases from V and 0 bases from J, leaving 8 bases between. Here the CDR3 reads CASREDPNYGYTF. The CDR3 DNA reads as TGTGCCAGTAGGGAGGACCCTAACTATGGCTACACCTTC.

CDR3 amino acids: CASSWITGQGAYEQYF. CDR3 nucleotides: TGTGCCAGCAGCTGGATAACGGGACAGGGGGCCTACGAGCAGTACTTC. The rearrangement links TRBV5-6 to TRBJ2-7, with 11 bases fitting TRBD1. CDR3 size: 16 residues. The V gene's germline CDR1 is SGHDT and CDR2 YYEEEE. Trimming took 3 bases from V and 2 from J; bases not matched to a gene: 7.

V and J are TRBV4-2 and TRBJ2-7; TRBD2 matches at 7 bases. Per the germline V gene, CDR1 is LGHNA and CDR2 is YNFKEQ. With 0 bases clipped from V and 2 bases from J, the junction kept 7 bases outside the gene matches. The CDR3 totals 16 residues. The chain's CDR3 is CASSQEQASGPYEQYF. CDR3 in DNA: TGTGCCAGCAGCCAAGAACAGGCTAGCGGACCCTACGAGCAGTACTTC.